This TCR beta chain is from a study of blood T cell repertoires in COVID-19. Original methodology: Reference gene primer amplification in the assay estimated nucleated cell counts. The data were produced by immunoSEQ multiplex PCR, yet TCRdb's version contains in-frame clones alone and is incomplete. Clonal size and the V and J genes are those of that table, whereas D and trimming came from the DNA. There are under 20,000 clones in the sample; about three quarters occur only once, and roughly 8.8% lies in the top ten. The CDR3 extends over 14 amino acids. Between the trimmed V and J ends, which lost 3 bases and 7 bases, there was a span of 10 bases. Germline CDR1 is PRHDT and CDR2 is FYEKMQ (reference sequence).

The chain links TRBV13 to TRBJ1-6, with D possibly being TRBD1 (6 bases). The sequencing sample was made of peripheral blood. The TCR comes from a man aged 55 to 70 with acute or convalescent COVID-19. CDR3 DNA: TGTGCCAGCAGCTTGGGCAGGGGAAATTCACCCCTCCACTTT. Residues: CASSLGRGNSPLHF.